This TCR beta chain comes out of a study of beta chain features in type 1 diabetes. Trimming pared 4 bases from V and 5 bases from J, leaving 20 bases between. The length of the CDR3 is 15 residues. The germline gives CDR1 SQVTM, CDR2 ANQGSEA. The whole isolated RNA underwent reverse transcription, so sequencing captured expressed TCRB transcripts. Clones were sequenced by immunoSEQ multiplex PCR, and TCRdb holds only the in-frame ones, with some missing. Here the sample spans around 280,000 clones, approximately 8.1% being singletons. The sample holds a few counts of this clone. The TCR originated in a woman in her late teens or twenties in good health. The specimen was central memory CD4+ T cells from blood. This chain connects TRBV29-1 to TRBJ2-5, with D perhaps matching TRBD1 (7 bases). The CDR3 coding sequence is TGCAGCGTTGTGGTGCGGGACAGTGCTAGTGAGACCCAGTACTTC. Its translation is CSVVVRDSASETQYF.